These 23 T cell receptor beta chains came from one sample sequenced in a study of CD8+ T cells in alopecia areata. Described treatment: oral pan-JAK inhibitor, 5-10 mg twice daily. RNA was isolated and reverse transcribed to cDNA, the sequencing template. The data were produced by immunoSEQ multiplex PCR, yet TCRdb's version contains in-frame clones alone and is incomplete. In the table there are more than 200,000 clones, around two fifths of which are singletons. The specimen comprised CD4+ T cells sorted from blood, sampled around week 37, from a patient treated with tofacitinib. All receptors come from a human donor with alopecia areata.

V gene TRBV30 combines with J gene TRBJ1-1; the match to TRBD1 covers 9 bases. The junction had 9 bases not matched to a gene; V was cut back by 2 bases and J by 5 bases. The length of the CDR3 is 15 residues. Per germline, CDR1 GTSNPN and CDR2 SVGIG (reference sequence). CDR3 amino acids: CAWSKTDRGVTEAFF. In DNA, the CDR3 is TGTGCCTGGAGTAAAACAGACAGGGGGGTTACTGAAGCTTTCTTT.

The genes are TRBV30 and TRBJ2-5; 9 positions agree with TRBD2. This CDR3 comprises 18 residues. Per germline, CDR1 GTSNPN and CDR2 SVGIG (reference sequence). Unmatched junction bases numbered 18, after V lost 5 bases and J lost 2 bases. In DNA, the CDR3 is TGTGCCTGGTCAACTAGCGGGTGGAGAGGGGAAGGACAAGAGACCCAGTACTTC. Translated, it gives CAWSTSGWRGEGQETQYF.

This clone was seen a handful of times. The CDR3 DNA is TGCAGCGTGCGCGGGGATGGTGGTGAGCAGTTCTTC. This translates into CSVRGDGGEQFF. The V and J genes are TRBV29-1 and TRBJ2-1, with D possibly matching TRBD2 (6 bases). CDR3 size: 12 residues. Germline CDR1 and CDR2: SQVTM and ANQGSEA. Deletions cut 6 bases from V and 9 bases from J, with 15 bases between.

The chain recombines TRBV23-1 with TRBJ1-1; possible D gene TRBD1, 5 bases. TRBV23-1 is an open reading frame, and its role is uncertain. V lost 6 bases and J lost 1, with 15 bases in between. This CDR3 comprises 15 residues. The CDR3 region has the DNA TGCGCCAGCAGCCGCTTTGGACACCCGAACACTGAAGCTTTCTTT. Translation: CASSRFGHPNTEAFF.

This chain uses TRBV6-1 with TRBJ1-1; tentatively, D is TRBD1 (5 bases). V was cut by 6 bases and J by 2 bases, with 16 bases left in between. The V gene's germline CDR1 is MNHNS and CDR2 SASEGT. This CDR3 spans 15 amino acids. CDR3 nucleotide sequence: TGTGCCAGCAGCCCAATAGGGACGGAAAACACTGAAGCTTTCTTT. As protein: CASSPIGTENTEAFF.

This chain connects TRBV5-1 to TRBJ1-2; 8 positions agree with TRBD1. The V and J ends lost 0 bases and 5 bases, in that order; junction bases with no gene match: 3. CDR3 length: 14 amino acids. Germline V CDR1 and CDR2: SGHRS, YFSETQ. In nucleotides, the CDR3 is TGCGCCAGCAGCTTGGGGGACAGGACGTATGGCTACACCTTC. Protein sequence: CASSLGDRTYGYTF.

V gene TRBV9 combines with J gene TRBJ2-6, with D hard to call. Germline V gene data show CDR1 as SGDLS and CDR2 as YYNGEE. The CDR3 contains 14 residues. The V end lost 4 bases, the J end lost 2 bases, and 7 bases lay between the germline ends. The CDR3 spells CASSPLPGANVLTF. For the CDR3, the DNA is TGTGCCAGCAGCCCCCTCCCTGGGGCCAACGTCCTGACTTTC.

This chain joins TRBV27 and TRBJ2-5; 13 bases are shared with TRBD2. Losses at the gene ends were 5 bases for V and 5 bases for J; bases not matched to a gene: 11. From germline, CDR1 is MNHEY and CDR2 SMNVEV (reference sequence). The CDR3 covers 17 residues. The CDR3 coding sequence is TGTGCCAGCAGTCCCAGGACTAGCGGGAGTCGGTGGGAGACCCAGTACTTC. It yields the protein CASSPRTSGSRWETQYF.

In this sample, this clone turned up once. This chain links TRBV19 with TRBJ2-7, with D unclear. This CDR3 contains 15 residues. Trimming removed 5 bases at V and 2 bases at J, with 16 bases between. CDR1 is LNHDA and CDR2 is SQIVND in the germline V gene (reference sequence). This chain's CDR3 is CASSPTRQQAYEQYF. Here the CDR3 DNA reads TGTGCCAGTAGTCCAACTCGGCAGCAAGCCTACGAGCAGTACTTC.

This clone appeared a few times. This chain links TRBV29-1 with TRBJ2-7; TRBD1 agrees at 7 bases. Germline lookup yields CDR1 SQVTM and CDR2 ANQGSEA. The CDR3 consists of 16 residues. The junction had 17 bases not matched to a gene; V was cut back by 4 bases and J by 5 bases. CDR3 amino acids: CSVGGVGRGKTNEQYF. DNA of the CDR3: TGCAGCGTTGGGGGAGTCGGCAGGGGGAAAACCAACGAGCAGTACTTC.

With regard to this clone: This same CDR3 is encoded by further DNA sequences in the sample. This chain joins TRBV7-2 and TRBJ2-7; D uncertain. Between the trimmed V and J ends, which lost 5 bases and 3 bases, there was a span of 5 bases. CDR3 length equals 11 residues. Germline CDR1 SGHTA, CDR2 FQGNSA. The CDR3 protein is CASSNSYEQYF. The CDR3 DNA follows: TGTGCCAGCAGCAACAGCTACGAGCAGTACTTC. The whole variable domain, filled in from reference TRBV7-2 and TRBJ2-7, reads GAGVSQSPSNKVTEKGKDVELRCDPISGHTALYWYRQSLGQGLEFLIYFQGNSAPDKSGLPSDRFSAERTGGSVSTLTIQRTQQEDSAVYLCASSNSYEQYFGPGTRLTVT.

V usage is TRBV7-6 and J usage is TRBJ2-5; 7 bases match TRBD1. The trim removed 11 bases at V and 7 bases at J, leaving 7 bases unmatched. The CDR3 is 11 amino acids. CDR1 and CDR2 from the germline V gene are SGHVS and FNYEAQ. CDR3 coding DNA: TGTGCCTCCAGAGGGGGCGGGACCCAGTACTTC. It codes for CASRGGGTQYF.

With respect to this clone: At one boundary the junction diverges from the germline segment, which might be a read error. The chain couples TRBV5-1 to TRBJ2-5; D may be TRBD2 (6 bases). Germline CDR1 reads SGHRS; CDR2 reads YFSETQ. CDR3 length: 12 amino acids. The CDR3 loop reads CASSTGAGTEYF. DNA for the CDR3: TGCGCCAGCAGCACTGGCGCGGGGACCGAGTACTTC.

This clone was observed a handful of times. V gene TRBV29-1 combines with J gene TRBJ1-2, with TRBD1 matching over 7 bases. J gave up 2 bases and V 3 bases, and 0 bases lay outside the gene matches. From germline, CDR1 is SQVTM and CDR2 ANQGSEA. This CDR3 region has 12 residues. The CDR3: CSVEGQNYGYTF. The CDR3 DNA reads TGCAGCGTTGAGGGACAGAACTATGGCTACACCTTC.

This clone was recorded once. The CDR3 region has the DNA TGCGCCAGCAGCCAAGAAGCCTTTAACAATGAGCAGTTCTTC. Protein sequence: CASSQEAFNNEQFF. The chain uses TRBV4-1 and TRBJ2-1; D is unclear. From germline, CDR1 is MGHRA and CDR2 YSYEKL. V lost 0 bases to trimming and J lost 5 bases, with 8 bases between them. The CDR3 spans 14 residues.

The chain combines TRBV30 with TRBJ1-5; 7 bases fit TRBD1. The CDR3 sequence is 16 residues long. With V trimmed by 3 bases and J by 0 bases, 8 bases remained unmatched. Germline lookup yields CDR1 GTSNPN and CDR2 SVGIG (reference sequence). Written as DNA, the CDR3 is TGTGCCTGGAGCCCCGAGACAGGGTATAGCAATCAGCCCCAGCATTTT. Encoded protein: CAWSPETGYSNQPQHF.

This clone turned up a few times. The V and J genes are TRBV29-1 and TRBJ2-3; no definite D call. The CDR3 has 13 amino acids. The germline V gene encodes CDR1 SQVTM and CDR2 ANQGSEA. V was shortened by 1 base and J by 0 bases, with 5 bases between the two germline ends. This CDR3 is CSVEVRSTDTQYF. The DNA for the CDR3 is TGCAGCGTTGAAGTAAGGAGCACAGATACGCAGTATTTT.

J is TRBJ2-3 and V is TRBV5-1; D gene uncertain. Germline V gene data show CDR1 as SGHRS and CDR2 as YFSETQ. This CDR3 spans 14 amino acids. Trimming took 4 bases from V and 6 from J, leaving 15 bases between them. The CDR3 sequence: CASSPEPVPDTQYF. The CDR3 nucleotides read TGCGCCAGCAGCCCGGAGCCCGTCCCGGATACGCAGTATTTT.

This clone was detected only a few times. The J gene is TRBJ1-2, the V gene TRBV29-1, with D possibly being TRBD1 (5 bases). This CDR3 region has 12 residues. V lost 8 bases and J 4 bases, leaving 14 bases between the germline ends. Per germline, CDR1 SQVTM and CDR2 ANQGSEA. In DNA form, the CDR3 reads TGCAGCTCTTGGACACGGGTCTATGGCTACACCTTC. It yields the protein CSSWTRVYGYTF. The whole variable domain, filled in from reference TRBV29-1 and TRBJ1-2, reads SAVISQKPSRDICQRGTSLTIQCQVDSQVTMMFWYRQQPGQSLTLIATANQGSEATYESGFVIDKFPISRPNLTFSTLTVSNMSPEDSSIYLCSSWTRVYGYTFGSGTRLTVV.

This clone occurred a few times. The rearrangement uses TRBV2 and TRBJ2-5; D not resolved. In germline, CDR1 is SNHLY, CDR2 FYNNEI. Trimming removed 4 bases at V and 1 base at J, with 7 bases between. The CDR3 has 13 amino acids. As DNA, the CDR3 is TGTGCCAGCAGTGTGGGCTTCCAAGAGACCCAGTACTTC. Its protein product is CASSVGFQETQYF.

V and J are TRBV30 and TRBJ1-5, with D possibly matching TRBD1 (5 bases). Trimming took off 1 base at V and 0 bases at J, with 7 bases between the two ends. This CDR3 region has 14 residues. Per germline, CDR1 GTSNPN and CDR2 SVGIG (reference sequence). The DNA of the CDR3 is TGTGCCTGGAGTGCAGGGCATAGCAATCAGCCCCAGCATTTT. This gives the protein CAWSAGHSNQPQHF.

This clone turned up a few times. CDR3 in amino acids: CASSFAAGANVLTF. DNA for the CDR3: TGTGCCAGCAGCTTTGCCGCTGGGGCCAACGTCCTGACTTTC. The gene calls are TRBV7-9 and TRBJ2-6, with D unclear. Looked up from germline, CDR1 is SEHNR and CDR2 is FQNEAQ (reference sequence). Trimming shortened V by 3 bases and J by 2 bases, and 5 bases separated the two germline ends. This CDR3 spans 14 amino acids.

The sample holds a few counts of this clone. The CDR3 nucleotides are TGTGCCAGCTGCAGGGTCCTAGCACAGTACAATGAGCAGTTCTTC. This codes for CASCRVLAQYNEQFF. The chain recombines TRBV2 with TRBJ2-1; D may correspond to TRBD1 or TRBD2 (5 bases each). CDR3 length: 15 amino acids. Trimming took 8 bases from V and 4 from J, leaving 18 bases between them. Per germline, CDR1 SNHLY and CDR2 FYNNEI.